This entry features one TCR beta chain sequence. Its target is unknown. From germline, CDR1 is SNHLY and CDR2 FYNNEI. Trimming took off 8 bases at V and 6 bases at J, with 14 bases between the two ends. The CDR3 runs 12 residues. TCR beta VDJ and CDR3 profiles were obtained from a genomic DNA template. TCRdb itself ran the reads through MiXCR, one entry per CDR3 protein. Altogether roughly 170,000 distinct CDR3 sequences are present, around 60% being singletons, with the ten largest covering 45% to 50%. The sample comes from a study of CD8+CD57+ T cells in acquired aplastic anemia. The overall study: An average of around 3.5 ug of DNA was obtained from sorted CD4+ and CD8+ cells. Findings and caveats of the study: A set of about 28 CD8+ CDR3 sequences was shared between patients and controls, and these sequences appeared highly expressed in patients. Simpson's diversity of CD8+ cells was not significantly different in patients compared with controls.

The gene calls are TRBV2 and TRBJ2-7; perhaps D is TRBD1 or TRBD2 (5 bases each). The TCR originated in a human donor in good health. Sequenced sample: sorted CD4+, CD8+, or CD8+CD57+ T cells (not recorded which) from PBMCs. The CDR3 protein is CASVLGRVEQYF. CDR3 in DNA: TGTGCCAGCGTCCTGGGGCGGGTCGAGCAGTACTTC.